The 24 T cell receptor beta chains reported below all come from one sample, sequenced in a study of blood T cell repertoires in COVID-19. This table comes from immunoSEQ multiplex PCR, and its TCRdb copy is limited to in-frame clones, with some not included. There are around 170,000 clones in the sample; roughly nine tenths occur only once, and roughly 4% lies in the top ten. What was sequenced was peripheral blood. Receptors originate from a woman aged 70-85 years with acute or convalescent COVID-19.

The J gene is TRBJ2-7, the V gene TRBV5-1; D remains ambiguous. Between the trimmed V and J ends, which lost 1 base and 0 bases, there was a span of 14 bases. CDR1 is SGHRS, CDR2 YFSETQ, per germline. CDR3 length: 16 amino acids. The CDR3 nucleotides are TGCGCCAGCAGCTTGTTTTCAGCTCGACTCTCCTACGAGCAGTACTTC. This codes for CASSLFSARLSYEQYF.

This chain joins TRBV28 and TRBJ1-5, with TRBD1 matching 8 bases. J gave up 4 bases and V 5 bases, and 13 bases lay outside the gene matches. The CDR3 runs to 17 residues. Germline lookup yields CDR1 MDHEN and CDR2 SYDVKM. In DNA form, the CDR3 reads TGTGCCAGCAGTCCTCCCTTGCGACAGGGGTGGAATCAGCCCCAGCATTTT. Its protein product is CASSPPLRQGWNQPQHF. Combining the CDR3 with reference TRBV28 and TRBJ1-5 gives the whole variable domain DVKVTQSSRYLVKRTGEKVFLECVQDMDHENMFWYRQDPGLGLRLIYFSYDVKMKEKGDIPEGYSVSREKKERFSLILESASTNQTSMYLCASSPPLRQGWNQPQHFGDGTRLSIL.

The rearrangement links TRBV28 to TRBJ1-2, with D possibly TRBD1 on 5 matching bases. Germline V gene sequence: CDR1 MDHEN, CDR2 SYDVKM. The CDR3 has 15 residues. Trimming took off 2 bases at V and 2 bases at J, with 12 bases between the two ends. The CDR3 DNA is TGTGCCAGCAGTTTACAGGGATCCCCCAACTATGGCTACACCTTC. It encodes CASSLQGSPNYGYTF.

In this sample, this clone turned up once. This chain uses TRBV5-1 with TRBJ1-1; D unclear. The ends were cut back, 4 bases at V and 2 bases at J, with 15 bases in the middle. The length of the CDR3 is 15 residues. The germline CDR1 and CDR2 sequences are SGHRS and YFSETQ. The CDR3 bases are TGCGCCAGCAGCGATACACCGGGATTTAACACTGAAGCTTTCTTT. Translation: CASSDTPGFNTEAFF. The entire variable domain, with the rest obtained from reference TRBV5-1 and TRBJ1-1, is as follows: KAGVTQTPRYLIKTRGQQVTLSCSPISGHRSVSWYQQTPGQGLQFLFEYFSETQRNKGNFPGRFSGRQFSNSRSEMNVSTLELGDSALYLCASSDTPGFNTEAFFGQGTRLTVV.

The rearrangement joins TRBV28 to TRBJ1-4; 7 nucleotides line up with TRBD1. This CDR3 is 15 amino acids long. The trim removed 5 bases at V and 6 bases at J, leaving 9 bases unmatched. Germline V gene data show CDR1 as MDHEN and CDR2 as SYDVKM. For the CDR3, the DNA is TGTGCCAGCAGTCCCAGGGGGATAGGGTATGAAAAACTGTTTTTT. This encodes CASSPRGIGYEKLFF.

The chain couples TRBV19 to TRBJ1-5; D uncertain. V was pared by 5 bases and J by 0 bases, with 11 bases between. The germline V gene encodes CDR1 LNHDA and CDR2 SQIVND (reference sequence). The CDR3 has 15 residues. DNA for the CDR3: TGTGCCAGTAGTTCCACGGGTTATAGCAATCAGCCCCAGCATTTT. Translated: CASSSTGYSNQPQHF. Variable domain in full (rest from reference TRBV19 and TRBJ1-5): DGGITQSPKYLFRKEGQNVTLSCEQNLNHDAMYWYRQDPGQGLRLIYYSQIVNDFQKGDIAEGYSVSREKKESFPLTVTSAQKNPTAFYLCASSSTGYSNQPQHFGDGTRLSIL.

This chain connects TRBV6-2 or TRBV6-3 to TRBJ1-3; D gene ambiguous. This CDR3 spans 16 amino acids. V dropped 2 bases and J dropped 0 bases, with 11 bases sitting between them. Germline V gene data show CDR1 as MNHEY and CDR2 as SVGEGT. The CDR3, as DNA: TGTGCCAGCAGTTACCCGGGAATGGTCTCTGGAAACACCATATATTTT. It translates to CASSYPGMVSGNTIYF.

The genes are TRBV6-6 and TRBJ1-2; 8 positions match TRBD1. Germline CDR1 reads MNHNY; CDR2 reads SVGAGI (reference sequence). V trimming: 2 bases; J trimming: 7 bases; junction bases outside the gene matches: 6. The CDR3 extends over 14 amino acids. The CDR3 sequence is CASSYVPDRVGYTF. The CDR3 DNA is TGTGCCAGCAGTTACGTTCCGGACAGGGTTGGCTACACCTTC.

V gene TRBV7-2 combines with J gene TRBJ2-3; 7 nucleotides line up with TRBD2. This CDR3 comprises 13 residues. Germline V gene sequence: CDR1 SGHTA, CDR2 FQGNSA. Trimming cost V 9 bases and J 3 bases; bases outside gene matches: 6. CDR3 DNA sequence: TGTGCCAGGCGGGAGTTGACAACAGATACGCAGTATTTT. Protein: CARRELTTDTQYF.

The CDR3 coding sequence is TGTGCCAGCAGTTTACGGGAAGAGACCCAGTACTTC. It encodes CASSLREETQYF. V gene TRBV12-3 or TRBV12-4 combines with J gene TRBJ2-5; D uncertain. The ends were cut back, 2 bases at V and 3 bases at J, with 4 bases in the middle. The CDR3 has 12 amino acids.

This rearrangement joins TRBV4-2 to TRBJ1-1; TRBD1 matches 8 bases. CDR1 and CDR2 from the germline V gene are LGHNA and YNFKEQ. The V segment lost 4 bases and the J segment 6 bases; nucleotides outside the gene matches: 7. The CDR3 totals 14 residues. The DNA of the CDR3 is TGTGCCAGCAGCCGCTCAGGGGGCGCTTCTGAAGCTTTCTTT. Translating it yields CASSRSGGASEAFF.

The CDR3: CASSDRVPGNSPLHF. CDR3 nucleotide sequence: TGTGCCAGCAGTGACAGGGTCCCAGGAAATTCACCCCTCCACTTT. The chain carries TRBV2 and TRBJ1-6, with D perhaps matching TRBD1 (5 bases). The CDR3 is 15 residues long. Germline V gene sequence: CDR1 SNHLY, CDR2 FYNNEI. Trimming removed 3 bases from V and 7 bases from J, with 13 bases in between.

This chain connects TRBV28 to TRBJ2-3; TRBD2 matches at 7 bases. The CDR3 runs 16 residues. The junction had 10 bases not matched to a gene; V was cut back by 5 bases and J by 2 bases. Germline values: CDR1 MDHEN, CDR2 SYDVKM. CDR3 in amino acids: CASSPRLAPYTDTQYF. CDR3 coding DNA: TGTGCCAGCAGTCCTAGACTAGCCCCATACACAGATACGCAGTATTTT. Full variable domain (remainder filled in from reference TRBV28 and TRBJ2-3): DVKVTQSSRYLVKRTGEKVFLECVQDMDHENMFWYRQDPGLGLRLIYFSYDVKMKEKGDIPEGYSVSREKKERFSLILESASTNQTSMYLCASSPRLAPYTDTQYFGPGTRLTVL.

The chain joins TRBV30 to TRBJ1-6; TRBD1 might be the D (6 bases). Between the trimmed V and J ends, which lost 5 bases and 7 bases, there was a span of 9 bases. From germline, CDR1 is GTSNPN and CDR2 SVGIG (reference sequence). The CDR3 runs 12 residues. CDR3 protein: CAWGQNNSPLHF. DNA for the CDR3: TGTGCCTGGGGACAGAACAATTCACCCCTCCACTTT. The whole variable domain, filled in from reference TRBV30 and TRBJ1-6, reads SQTIHQWPATLVQPVGSPLSLECTVEGTSNPNLYWYRQAAGRGLQLLFYSVGIGQISSEVPQNLSASRPQDRQFILSSKKLLLSDSGFYLCAWGQNNSPLHFGNGTRLTVT.

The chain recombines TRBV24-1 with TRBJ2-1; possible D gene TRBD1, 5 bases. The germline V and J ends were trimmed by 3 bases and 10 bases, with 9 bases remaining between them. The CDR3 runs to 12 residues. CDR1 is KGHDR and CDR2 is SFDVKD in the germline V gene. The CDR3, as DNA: TGTGCCACCAGTGATCAGGGTCCGGAGCAGTTCTTC. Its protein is CATSDQGPEQFF.

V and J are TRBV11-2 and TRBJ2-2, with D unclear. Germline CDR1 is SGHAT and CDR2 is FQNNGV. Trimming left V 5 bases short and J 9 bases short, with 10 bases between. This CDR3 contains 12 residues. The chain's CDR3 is CASSQYIRELFF. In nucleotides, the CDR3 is TGTGCCAGCAGCCAATACATTAGGGAGCTGTTTTTT.

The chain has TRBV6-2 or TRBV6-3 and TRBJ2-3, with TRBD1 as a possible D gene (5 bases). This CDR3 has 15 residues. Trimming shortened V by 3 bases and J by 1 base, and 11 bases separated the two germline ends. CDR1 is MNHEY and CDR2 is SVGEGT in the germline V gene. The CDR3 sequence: CASSYARAGTDTQYF. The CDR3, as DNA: TGTGCCAGCAGTTATGCCAGGGCTGGCACAGATACGCAGTATTTT.

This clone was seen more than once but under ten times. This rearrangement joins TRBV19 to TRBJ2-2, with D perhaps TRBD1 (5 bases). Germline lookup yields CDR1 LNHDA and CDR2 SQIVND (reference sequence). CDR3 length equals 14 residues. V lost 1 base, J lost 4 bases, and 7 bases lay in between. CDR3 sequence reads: CASSIARGTGELFF. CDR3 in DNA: TGTGCCAGTAGTATAGCTAGGGGCACCGGGGAGCTGTTTTTT. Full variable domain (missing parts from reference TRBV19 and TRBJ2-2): DGGITQSPKYLFRKEGQNVTLSCEQNLNHDAMYWYRQDPGQGLRLIYYSQIVNDFQKGDIAEGYSVSREKKESFPLTVTSAQKNPTAFYLCASSIARGTGELFFGEGSRLTVL.

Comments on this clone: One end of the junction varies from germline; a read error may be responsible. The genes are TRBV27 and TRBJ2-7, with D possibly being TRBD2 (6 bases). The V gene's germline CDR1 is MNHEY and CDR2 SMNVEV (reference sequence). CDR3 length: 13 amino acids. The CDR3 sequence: CASSSGTRRGMDF. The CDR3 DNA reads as TGTGCCAGCAGTTCCGGGACGCGGAGGGGCATGGACTTC.

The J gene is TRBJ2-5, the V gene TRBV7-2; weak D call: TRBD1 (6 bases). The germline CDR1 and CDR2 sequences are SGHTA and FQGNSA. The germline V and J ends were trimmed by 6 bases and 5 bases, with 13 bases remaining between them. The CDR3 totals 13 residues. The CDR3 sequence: CASRRGGFETQYF. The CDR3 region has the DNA TGTGCCAGCAGACGAGGGGGTTTCGAGACCCAGTACTTC.

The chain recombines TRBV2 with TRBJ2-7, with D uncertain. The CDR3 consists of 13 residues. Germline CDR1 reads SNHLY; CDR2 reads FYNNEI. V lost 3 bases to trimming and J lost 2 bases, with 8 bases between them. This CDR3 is CASSDETPYEQYF. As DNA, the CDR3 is TGTGCCAGCAGTGATGAGACTCCCTACGAGCAGTACTTC.

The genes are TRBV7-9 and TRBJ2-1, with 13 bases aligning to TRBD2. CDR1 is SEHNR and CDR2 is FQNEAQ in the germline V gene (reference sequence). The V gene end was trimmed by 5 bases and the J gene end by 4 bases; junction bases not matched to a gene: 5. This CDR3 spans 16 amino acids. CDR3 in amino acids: CASSKWTSGGYNEQFF. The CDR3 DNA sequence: TGTGCCAGCAGCAAGTGGACTAGCGGGGGATACAATGAGCAGTTCTTC.

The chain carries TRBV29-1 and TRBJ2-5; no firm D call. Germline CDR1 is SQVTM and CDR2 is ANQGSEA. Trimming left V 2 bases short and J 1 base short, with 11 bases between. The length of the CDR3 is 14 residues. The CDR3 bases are TGCAGCGTTGAAACTCTAGGAGTCCAAGAGACCCAGTACTTC. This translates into CSVETLGVQETQYF.

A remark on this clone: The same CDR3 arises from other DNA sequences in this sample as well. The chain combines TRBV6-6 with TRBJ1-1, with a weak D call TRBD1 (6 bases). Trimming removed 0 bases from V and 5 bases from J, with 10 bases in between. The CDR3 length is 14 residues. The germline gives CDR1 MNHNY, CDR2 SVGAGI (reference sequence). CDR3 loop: CASSYSGQGTEAFF. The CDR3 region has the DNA TGTGCCAGCAGTTACTCAGGGCAGGGGACTGAAGCTTTCTTT.